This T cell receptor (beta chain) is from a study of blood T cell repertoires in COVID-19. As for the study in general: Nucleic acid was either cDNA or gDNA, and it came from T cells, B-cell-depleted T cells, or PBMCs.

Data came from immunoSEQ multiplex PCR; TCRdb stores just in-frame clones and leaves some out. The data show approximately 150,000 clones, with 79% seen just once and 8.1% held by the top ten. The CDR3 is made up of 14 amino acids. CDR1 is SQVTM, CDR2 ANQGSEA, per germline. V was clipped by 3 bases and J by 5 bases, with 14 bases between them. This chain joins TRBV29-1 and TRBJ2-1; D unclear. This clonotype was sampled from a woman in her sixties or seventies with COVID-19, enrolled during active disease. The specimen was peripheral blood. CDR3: CSVDGFVGNNEQFF. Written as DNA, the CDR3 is TGCAGCGTTGATGGGTTCGTGGGCAACAATGAGCAGTTCTTC.